The 7 T cell receptor beta chains in this list originate from one sample, sequenced in a study of shared clonotypes between healthy human individuals. Sequencing was performed with immunoSEQ multiplex PCR; in TCRdb, only in-frame clones are kept and a portion is missing. This sample has about 1.1 million clones; about four fifths occur once, and the top ten carry approximately 0.56%. The specimen was memory CD4+ T cells from PBMCs. The subset: CD45RA-negative fraction. The receptors here all came from a man between 18 and 29 years old in good health. Some clones in this sample may be carry-over from other donors' samples.

This clone has only one observation. The J gene is TRBJ1-2, the V gene TRBV7-9, with 7 positions matching TRBD1. With 5 bases clipped from V and 4 bases from J, the junction kept 4 bases outside the gene matches. Germline values: CDR1 SEHNR, CDR2 FQNEAQ (reference sequence). This CDR3 is 13 amino acids long. The CDR3 sequence: CASSRGTVYGYTF. CDR3 sequence (DNA): TGTGCCAGCAGCCGCGGGACAGTCTATGGCTACACCTTC.

The chain recombines TRBV25-1 with TRBJ1-2; 8 nucleotides match TRBD1. Germline V gives CDR1 MGHDK, CDR2 SYGVNS. V lost 6 bases and J lost 5; bases outside the gene matches: 8. The CDR3 runs 14 residues. CDR3 DNA: TGTGCCAGCAGCGCTCAGCAGGGGGCTTATGGCTACACCTTC. Residues: CASSAQQGAYGYTF.

This rearrangement joins TRBV19 to TRBJ1-3; D ambiguous. The V end was cut by 3 bases, the J end by 0 bases, with 6 bases between. There are 14 residues in the CDR3. Germline V lookup: CDR1 LNHDA, CDR2 SQIVND (reference sequence). The CDR3 loop reads CASSIGVSGNTIYF. CDR3 sequence (DNA): TGTGCCAGTAGTATCGGGGTCTCTGGAAACACCATATATTTT. The variable domain in full, with the rest retrieved from reference TRBV19 and TRBJ1-3, is DGGITQSPKYLFRKEGQNVTLSCEQNLNHDAMYWYRQDPGQGLRLIYYSQIVNDFQKGDIAEGYSVSREKKESFPLTVTSAQKNPTAFYLCASSIGVSGNTIYFGEGSWLTVV.

The chain recombines TRBV11-3 with TRBJ2-1, with TRBD2 matching over 10 bases. This CDR3 contains 15 residues. Germline CDR1 reads SGHNT; CDR2 reads YENEEA. V lost 0 bases and J lost 7; bases outside the gene matches: 3. CDR3 nucleotide sequence: TGTGCCAGCAGCTTAGAGACTAGCGGGCGGAATGAGCAGTTCTTC. It translates to CASSLETSGRNEQFF.

A note on this clone: At the DNA level, this CDR3 is encoded by other sequences in the same sample as well. This chain links TRBV7-9 with TRBJ2-7; D remains ambiguous. V lost 5 bases, J lost 7 bases, and 9 bases lay in between. Germline CDR1 is SEHNR and CDR2 is FQNEAQ (reference sequence). The CDR3 extends over 11 amino acids. The CDR3: CASSLAGEQYF. The DNA of the CDR3 is TGTGCCAGCAGCCTCGCCGGGGAGCAGTACTTC.

This sequence joins TRBV7-9 and TRBJ1-1, with TRBD1 matching over 8 bases. The germline CDR1 and CDR2 sequences are SEHNR and FQNEAQ (reference sequence). The CDR3 loop spans 14 amino acids. The junction had 9 bases not matched to a gene; V was cut back by 5 bases and J by 7 bases. In DNA form, the CDR3 reads TGTGCCAGCAGCCGACAGGGGAGGGACGGTGAAGCTTTCTTT. Protein: CASSRQGRDGEAFF.

This clone was recorded only once. The V and J genes are TRBV7-8 and TRBJ2-7, with unresolved D. Germline lookup yields CDR1 SGHVS and CDR2 FQNEAQ. V was cut by 5 bases and J by 4 bases, with 21 bases left in between. This CDR3 has 16 residues. This CDR3 reads CASSPQSARITYEQYF. As DNA, the CDR3 is TGTGCCAGCAGCCCCCAGTCTGCCAGAATTACGTACGAGCAGTACTTC.